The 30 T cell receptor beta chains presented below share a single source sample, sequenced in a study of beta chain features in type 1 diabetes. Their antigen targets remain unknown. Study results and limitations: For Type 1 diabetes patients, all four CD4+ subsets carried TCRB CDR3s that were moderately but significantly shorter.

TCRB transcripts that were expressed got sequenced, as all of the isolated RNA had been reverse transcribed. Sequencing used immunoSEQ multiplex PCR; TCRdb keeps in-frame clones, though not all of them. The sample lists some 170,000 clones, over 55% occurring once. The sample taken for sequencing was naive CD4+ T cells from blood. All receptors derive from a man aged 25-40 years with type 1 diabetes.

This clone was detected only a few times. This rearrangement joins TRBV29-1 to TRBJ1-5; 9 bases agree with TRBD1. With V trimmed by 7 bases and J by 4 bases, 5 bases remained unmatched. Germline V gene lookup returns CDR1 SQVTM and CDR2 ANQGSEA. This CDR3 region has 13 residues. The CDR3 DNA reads TGCAGCGCCCGGGACAGGGTGAATCAGCCCCAGCATTTT. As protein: CSARDRVNQPQHF.

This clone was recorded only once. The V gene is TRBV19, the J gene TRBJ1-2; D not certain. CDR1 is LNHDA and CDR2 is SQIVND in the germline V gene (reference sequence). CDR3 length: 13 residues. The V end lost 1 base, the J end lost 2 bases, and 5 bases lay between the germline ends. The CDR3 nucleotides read TGTGCCAGTAGTATAGCGGCAAACTATGGCTACACCTTC. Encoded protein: CASSIAANYGYTF. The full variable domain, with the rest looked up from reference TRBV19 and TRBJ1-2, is DGGITQSPKYLFRKEGQNVTLSCEQNLNHDAMYWYRQDPGQGLRLIYYSQIVNDFQKGDIAEGYSVSREKKESFPLTVTSAQKNPTAFYLCASSIAANYGYTFGSGTRLTVV.

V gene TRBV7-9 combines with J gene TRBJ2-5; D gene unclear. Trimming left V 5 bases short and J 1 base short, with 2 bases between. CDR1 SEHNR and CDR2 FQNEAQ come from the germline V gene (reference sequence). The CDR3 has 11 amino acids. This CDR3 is CASSGQETQYF. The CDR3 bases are TGTGCCAGCAGCGGCCAAGAGACCCAGTACTTC.

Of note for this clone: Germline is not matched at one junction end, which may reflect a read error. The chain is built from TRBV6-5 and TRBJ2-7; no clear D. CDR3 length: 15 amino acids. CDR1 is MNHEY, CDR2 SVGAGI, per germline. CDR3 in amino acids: CASSDSPASPYEQYF. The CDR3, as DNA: TGTGCCAGCAGTGACTCGCCAGCAAGTCCCTACGAGCAGTACTTC.

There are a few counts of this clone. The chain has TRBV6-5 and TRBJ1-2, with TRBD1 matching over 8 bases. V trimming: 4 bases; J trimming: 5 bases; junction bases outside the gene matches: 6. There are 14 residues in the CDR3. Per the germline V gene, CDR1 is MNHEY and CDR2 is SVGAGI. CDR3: CASSSGTGQYGYTF. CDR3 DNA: TGTGCCAGCAGTTCGGGGACAGGACAATATGGCTACACCTTC.

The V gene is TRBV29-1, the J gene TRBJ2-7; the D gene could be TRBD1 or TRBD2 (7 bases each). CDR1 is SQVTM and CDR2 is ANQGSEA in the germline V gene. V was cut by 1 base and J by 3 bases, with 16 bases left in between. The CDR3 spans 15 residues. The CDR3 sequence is CSVEVGGGKYYEQYF. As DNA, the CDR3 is TGCAGCGTTGAAGTGGGAGGGGGCAAATACTACGAGCAGTACTTC.

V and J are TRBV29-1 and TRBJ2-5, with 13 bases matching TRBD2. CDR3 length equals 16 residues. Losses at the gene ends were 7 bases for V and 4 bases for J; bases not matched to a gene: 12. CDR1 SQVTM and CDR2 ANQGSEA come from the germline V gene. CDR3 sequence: CSALTSGGYVLETQYF. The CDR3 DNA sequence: TGCAGCGCCTTGACTAGCGGGGGGTATGTTTTAGAGACCCAGTACTTC. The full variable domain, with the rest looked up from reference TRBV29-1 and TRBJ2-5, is SAVISQKPSRDICQRGTSLTIQCQVDSQVTMMFWYRQQPGQSLTLIATANQGSEATYESGFVIDKFPISRPNLTFSTLTVSNMSPEDSSIYLCSALTSGGYVLETQYFGPGTRLLVL.

Here the CDR3 reads CASSLMTRSSGANVLTF. In nucleotides, the CDR3 is TGTGCCAGCAGCTTAATGACTAGGAGCTCTGGGGCCAACGTCCTGACTTTC. This chain uses TRBV7-2 with TRBJ2-6, with a weak D call TRBD2 (6 bases). From germline, CDR1 is SGHTA and CDR2 FQGNSA. The CDR3 extends over 17 amino acids. V was pared by 2 bases and J by 0 bases, with 11 bases between.

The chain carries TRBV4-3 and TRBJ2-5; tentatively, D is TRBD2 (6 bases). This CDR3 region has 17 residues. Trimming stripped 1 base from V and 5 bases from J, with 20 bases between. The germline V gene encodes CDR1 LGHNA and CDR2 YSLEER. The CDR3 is CASSQGYDYSGGETQYF. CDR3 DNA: TGCGCCAGCAGCCAAGGGTACGACTATTCTGGAGGGGAGACCCAGTACTTC.

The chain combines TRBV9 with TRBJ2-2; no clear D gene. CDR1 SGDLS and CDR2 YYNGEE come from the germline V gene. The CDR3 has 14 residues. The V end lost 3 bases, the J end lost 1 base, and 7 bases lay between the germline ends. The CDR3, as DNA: TGTGCCAGCAGCGCACTACAGAACACCGGGGAGCTGTTTTTT. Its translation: CASSALQNTGELFF.

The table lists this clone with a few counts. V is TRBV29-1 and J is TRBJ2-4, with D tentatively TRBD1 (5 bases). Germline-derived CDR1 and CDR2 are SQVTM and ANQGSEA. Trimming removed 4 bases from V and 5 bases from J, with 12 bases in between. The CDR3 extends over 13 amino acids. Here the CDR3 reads CSVAGIIQNIQYF. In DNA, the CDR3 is TGCAGCGTTGCAGGGATTATCCAAAACATTCAGTACTTC. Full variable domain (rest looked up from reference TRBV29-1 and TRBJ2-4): SAVISQKPSRDICQRGTSLTIQCQVDSQVTMMFWYRQQPGQSLTLIATANQGSEATYESGFVIDKFPISRPNLTFSTLTVSNMSPEDSSIYLCSVAGIIQNIQYFGAGTRLSVL.

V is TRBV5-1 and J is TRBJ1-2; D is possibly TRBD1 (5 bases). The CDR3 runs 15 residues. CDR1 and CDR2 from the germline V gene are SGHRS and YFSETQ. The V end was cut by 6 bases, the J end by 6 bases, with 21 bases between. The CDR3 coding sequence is TGCGCCAGCACCCCCAACCCTCAGGGAATAGATGGCTACACCTTC. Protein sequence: CASTPNPQGIDGYTF.

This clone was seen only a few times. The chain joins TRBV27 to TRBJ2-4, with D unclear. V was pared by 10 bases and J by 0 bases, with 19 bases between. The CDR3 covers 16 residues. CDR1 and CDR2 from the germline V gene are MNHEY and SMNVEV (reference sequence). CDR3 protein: CATRPVRDLAKNIQYF. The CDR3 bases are TGTGCCACCCGTCCCGTGAGAGATCTAGCCAAAAACATTCAGTACTTC.

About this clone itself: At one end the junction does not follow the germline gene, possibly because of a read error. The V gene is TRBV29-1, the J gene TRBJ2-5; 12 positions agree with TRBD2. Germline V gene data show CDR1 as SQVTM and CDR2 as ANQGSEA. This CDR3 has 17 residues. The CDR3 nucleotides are TGCAGCGTTGGTGGACTAGCGGGAAAGAGTAAGGGAGAGGCCCAGTACTTC. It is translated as CSVGGLAGKSKGEAQYF.

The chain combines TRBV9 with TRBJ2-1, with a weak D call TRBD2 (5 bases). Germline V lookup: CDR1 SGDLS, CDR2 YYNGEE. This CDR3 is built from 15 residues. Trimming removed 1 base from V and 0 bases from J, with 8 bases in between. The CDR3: CASSVMGSSYNEQFF. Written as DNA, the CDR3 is TGTGCCAGCAGCGTAATGGGGAGCTCCTACAATGAGCAGTTCTTC. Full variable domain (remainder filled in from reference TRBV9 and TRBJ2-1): DSGVTQTPKHLITATGQRVTLRCSPRSGDLSVYWYQQSLDQGLQFLIQYYNGEERAKGNILERFSAQQFPDLHSELNLSSLELGDSALYFCASSVMGSSYNEQFFGPGTRLTVL.

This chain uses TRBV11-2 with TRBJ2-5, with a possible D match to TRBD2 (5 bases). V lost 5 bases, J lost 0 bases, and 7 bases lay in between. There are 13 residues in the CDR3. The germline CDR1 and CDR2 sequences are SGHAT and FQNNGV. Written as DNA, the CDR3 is TGTGCCAGCAGCCGGACTTACCAAGAGACCCAGTACTTC. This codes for CASSRTYQETQYF.

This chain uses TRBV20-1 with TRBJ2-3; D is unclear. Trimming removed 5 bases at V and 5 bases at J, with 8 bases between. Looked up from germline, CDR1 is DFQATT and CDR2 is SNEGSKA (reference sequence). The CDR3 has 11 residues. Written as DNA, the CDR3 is TGCAGTGCTGGGTACAGAGATACGCAGTATTTT. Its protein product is CSAGYRDTQYF.

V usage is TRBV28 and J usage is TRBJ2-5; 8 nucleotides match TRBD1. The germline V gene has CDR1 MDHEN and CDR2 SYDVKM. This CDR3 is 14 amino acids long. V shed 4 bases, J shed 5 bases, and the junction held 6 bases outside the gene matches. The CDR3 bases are TGTGCCAGCAGTTCGCGGACAGGGTGGGAGACCCAGTACTTC. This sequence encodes CASSSRTGWETQYF. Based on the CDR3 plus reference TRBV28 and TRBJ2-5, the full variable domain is DVKVTQSSRYLVKRTGEKVFLECVQDMDHENMFWYRQDPGLGLRLIYFSYDVKMKEKGDIPEGYSVSREKKERFSLILESASTNQTSMYLCASSSRTGWETQYFGPGTRLLVL.

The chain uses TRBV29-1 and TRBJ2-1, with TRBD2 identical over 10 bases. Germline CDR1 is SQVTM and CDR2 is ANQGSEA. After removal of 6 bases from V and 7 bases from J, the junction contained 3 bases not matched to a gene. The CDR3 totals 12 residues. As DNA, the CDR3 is TGCAGCGTCACTAGCGGGGCTAATGAGCAGTTCTTC. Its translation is CSVTSGANEQFF.

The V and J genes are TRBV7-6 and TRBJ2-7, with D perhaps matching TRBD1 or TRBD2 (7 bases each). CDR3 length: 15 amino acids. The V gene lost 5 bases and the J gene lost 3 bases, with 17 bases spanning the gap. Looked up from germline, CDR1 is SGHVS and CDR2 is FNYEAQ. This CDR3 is CASSVQGEGSYEQYF. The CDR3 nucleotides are TGTGCCAGCAGCGTCCAGGGGGAGGGAAGCTACGAGCAGTACTTC.

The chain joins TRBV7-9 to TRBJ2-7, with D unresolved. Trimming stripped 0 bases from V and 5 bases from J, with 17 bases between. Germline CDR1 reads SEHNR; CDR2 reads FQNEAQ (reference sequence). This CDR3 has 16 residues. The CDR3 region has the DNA TGTGCCAGCAGCTTAGCAAGGCAGGCCCTCGGTGACGAGCAGTACTTC. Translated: CASSLARQALGDEQYF.

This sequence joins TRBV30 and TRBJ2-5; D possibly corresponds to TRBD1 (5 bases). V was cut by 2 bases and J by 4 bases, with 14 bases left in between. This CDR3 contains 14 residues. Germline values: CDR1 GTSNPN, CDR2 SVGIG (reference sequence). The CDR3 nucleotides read TGTGCCTGGAGTACAGGCCCGGTTGCAGAGACCCAGTACTTC. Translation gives CAWSTGPVAETQYF.

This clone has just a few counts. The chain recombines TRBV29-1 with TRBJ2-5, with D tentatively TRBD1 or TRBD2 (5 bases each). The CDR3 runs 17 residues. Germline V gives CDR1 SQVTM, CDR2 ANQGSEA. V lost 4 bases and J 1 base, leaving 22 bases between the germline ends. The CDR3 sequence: CSVVGTLRRGLQETQYF. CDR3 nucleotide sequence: TGCAGCGTTGTCGGGACGCTACGCCGGGGCCTCCAAGAGACCCAGTACTTC.

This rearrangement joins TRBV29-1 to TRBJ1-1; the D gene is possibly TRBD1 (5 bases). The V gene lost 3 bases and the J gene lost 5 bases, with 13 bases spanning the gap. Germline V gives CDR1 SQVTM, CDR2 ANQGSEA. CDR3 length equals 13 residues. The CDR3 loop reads CSVDARVTTEAFF. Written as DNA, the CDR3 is TGCAGCGTTGATGCCAGGGTGACTACTGAAGCTTTCTTT.

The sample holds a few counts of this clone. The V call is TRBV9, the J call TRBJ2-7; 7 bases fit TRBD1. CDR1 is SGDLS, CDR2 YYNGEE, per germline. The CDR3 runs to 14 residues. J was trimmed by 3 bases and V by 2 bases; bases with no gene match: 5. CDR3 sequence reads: CASSVSGTDYEQYF. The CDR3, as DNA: TGTGCCAGCAGCGTCTCCGGGACAGACTACGAGCAGTACTTC.

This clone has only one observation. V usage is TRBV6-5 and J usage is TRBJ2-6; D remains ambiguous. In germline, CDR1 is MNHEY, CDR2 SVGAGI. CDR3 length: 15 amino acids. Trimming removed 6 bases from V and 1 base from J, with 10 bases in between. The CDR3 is CASRSTSSGANVLTF. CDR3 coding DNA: TGTGCCAGCAGGTCGACATCTTCTGGGGCCAACGTCCTGACTTTC.

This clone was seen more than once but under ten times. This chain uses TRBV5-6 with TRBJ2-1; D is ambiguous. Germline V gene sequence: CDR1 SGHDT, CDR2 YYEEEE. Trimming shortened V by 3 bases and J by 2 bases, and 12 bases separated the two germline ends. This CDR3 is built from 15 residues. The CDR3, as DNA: TGTGCCAGCAGCTCGGGCGTTGGGGCCTACAATGAGCAGTTCTTC. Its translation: CASSSGVGAYNEQFF.

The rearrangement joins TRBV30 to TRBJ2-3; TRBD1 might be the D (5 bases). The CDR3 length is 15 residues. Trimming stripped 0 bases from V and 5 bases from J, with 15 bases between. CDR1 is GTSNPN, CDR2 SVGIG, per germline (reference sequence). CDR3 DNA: TGTGCCTGGAGTGTAGGCCAGGGAAGCTTAGATACGCAGTATTTT. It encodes CAWSVGQGSLDTQYF. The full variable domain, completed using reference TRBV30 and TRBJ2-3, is SQTIHQWPATLVQPVGSPLSLECTVEGTSNPNLYWYRQAAGRGLQLLFYSVGIGQISSEVPQNLSASRPQDRQFILSSKKLLLSDSGFYLCAWSVGQGSLDTQYFGPGTRLTVL.

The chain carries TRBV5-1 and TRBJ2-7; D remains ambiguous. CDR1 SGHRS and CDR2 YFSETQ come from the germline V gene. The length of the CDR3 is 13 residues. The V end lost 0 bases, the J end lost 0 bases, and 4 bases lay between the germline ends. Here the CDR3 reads CASSLGVSYEQYF. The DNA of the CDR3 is TGCGCCAGCAGCTTGGGTGTCTCCTACGAGCAGTACTTC.

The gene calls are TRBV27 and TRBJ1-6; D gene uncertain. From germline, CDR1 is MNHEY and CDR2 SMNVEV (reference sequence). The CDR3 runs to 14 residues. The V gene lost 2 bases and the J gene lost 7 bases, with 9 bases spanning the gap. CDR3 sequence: CASSLKVYNSPLHF. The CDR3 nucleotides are TGTGCCAGCAGTTTAAAGGTCTACAATTCACCCCTCCACTTT.